This passage covers 17 T cell receptor beta chains from one sample sequenced in a study of blood T cell repertoires in COVID-19 (TCRdb year 2020). The receptor library was made with the immunoSEQ multiplex PCR assay. TCRdb holds this immuneACCESS table with in-frame rearrangements only. Some clones are missing; in checked studies, unresolved V genes explain under half, and the rest has no known cause. This sample has hundreds of thousands of clones in its table, and around 84% of those were observed once. The ten most abundant clones make up approximately 1.7% of the sample. Sequences were obtained from PBMCs or T cells enriched from blood (not recorded which). All receptors come from a woman aged 45-65 years who had recovered from COVID-19.

V usage is TRBV9 and J usage is TRBJ2-2; possible D gene TRBD2, 6 bases. The germline V gene has CDR1 SGDLS and CDR2 YYNGEE. This CDR3 is 19 amino acids long. The V gene lost 2 bases and the J gene lost 2 bases, with 22 bases spanning the gap. CDR3: CASSVPDLFSGINTGELFF. The CDR3 DNA reads as TGTGCCAGCAGCGTTCCGGATTTATTTAGCGGTATAAACACCGGGGAGCTGTTTTTT.

CDR3 sequence (DNA): TGTGCCAGCAGCTTGAGCGCTAGTTCCACAGATACGCAGTATTTT. Encoded protein: CASSLSASSTDTQYF. This rearrangement joins TRBV5-4 to TRBJ2-3; no clear D gene. CDR1 and CDR2 from the germline V gene are SGHNT and YYREEE (reference sequence). The CDR3 sequence is 15 residues long. V dropped 1 base and J dropped 2 bases, with 11 bases sitting between them.

The chain employs TRBV7-9 and TRBJ1-4, with D unclear. The CDR3 is 14 residues long. Between the trimmed V and J ends, which lost 4 bases and 4 bases, there was a span of 10 bases. CDR1 and CDR2 (germline): SEHNR, FQNEAQ (reference sequence). CDR3 loop: CASSSRDFNEKLFF. CDR3 nucleotide sequence: TGTGCCAGCAGCTCCCGGGATTTTAATGAAAAACTGTTTTTT.

The chain carries TRBV2 and TRBJ1-4; TRBD1 is a possible D gene (5 bases). Germline CDR1 is SNHLY and CDR2 is FYNNEI. The CDR3 loop spans 12 amino acids. The germline V and J ends were trimmed by 6 bases and 8 bases, with 10 bases remaining between them. CDR3 in amino acids: CASRDIGEKLFF. Written as DNA, the CDR3 is TGTGCCAGCAGGGACATAGGAGAAAAACTGTTTTTT.

This chain links TRBV28 with TRBJ2-7; tentatively, D is TRBD2 (6 bases). Looked up from germline, CDR1 is MDHEN and CDR2 is SYDVKM. Trimming stripped 3 bases from V and 2 bases from J, with 8 bases between. CDR3 length: 13 amino acids. The CDR3 reads CASSLRGPYEQYF. The CDR3, as DNA: TGTGCCAGCAGTTTGCGGGGACCCTACGAGCAGTACTTC. Full variable domain (rest looked up from reference TRBV28 and TRBJ2-7): DVKVTQSSRYLVKRTGEKVFLECVQDMDHENMFWYRQDPGLGLRLIYFSYDVKMKEKGDIPEGYSVSREKKERFSLILESASTNQTSMYLCASSLRGPYEQYFGPGTRLTVT.

V gene TRBV27 combines with J gene TRBJ2-7; TRBD2 is a possible D gene (6 bases). V gave up 2 bases and J gave up 3 bases, with 23 bases separating them. Germline V lookup: CDR1 MNHEY, CDR2 SMNVEV (reference sequence). The length of the CDR3 is 18 residues. CDR3 sequence reads: CASSLSYDPGTGFYEQYF. For the CDR3, the DNA is TGTGCCAGCAGTTTAAGTTACGACCCCGGGACTGGATTCTACGAGCAGTACTTC.

CDR3 DNA: TGCGCCAGCAGACTCACTAGCGGGAGTGAGTCGCAGTACTTC. The encoded protein is CASRLTSGSESQYF. The chain employs TRBV5-1 and TRBJ2-7; TRBD2 matches at 11 bases. Losses at the gene ends were 5 bases for V and 9 bases for J; bases not matched to a gene: 10. Germline values: CDR1 SGHRS, CDR2 YFSETQ. CDR3 size: 14 residues.

The chain is built from TRBV9 and TRBJ1-6; D unresolved. V lost 5 bases to trimming and J lost 0 bases, with 12 bases between them. This CDR3 is 16 amino acids long. CDR1 SGDLS and CDR2 YYNGEE come from the germline V gene. CDR3 region: CASSGGRSSYNSPLHF. As DNA, the CDR3 is TGTGCCAGCAGTGGAGGGAGGAGCTCCTATAATTCACCCCTCCACTTT.

V gene TRBV4-1 combines with J gene TRBJ2-7; TRBD1 matches 7 bases. V lost 1 base to trimming and J lost 4 bases; unmatched junction nucleotides: 7. The CDR3 runs 15 residues. Germline V CDR1 and CDR2: MGHRA, YSYEKL. CDR3 sequence reads: CASSQVRTGGYEQYF. The CDR3, as DNA: TGCGCCAGCAGCCAAGTCAGGACAGGAGGATACGAGCAGTACTTC.

V is TRBV4-1 and J is TRBJ2-3; 10 bases are shared with TRBD2. V lost 0 bases, J lost 5 bases, and 8 bases stayed unmatched. Germline-derived CDR1 and CDR2 are MGHRA and YSYEKL. There are 17 residues in the CDR3. Here the CDR3 DNA reads TGCGCCAGCAGCCAAGAATGGGCTAGCGGGAGTCAAGATACGCAGTATTTT. It translates to CASSQEWASGSQDTQYF.

The table lists this clone with a count of one. The gene calls are TRBV14 and TRBJ2-3; 14 bases match TRBD2. CDR3 length: 16 residues. Germline lookup yields CDR1 SGHDN and CDR2 FVKESK. Trimming removed 4 bases from V and 3 bases from J; junction bases left unmatched: 3. The CDR3 sequence: CASSRLAGGQTDTQYF. In nucleotides, the CDR3 is TGTGCCAGCAGCCGACTAGCGGGAGGGCAAACAGATACGCAGTATTTT.

The chain carries TRBV28 and TRBJ1-5; no clear D. V was shortened by 6 bases and J by 3 bases, with 6 bases between the two germline ends. This CDR3 contains 12 residues. Per germline, CDR1 MDHEN and CDR2 SYDVKM. In DNA form, the CDR3 reads TGTGCCAGCAGGTCCTCCAATCAGCCCCAGCATTTT. This sequence encodes CASRSSNQPQHF.

The chain links TRBV30 to TRBJ1-1; D remains ambiguous. The V end was cut by 2 bases, the J end by 4 bases, with 11 bases between. The CDR3 has 13 amino acids. Germline loops: CDR1 GTSNPN, CDR2 SVGIG (reference sequence). CDR3 protein: CAWSRKGGTEAFF. The CDR3 DNA is TGTGCCTGGAGTCGGAAGGGAGGCACTGAAGCTTTCTTT.

This clone came up a few times. The chain combines TRBV3-1 (or the pseudogene TRBV3-2) with TRBJ2-1; TRBD2 agrees at 8 bases. There are 12 residues in the CDR3. The V and J ends lost 3 bases and 9 bases, in that order; junction bases with no gene match: 1. Germline V gene data show CDR1 as LGHDT and CDR2 as YNNKEL (reference sequence). The CDR3 sequence: CASSHREGEQFF. CDR3 DNA: TGTGCCAGCAGCCACCGGGAGGGTGAGCAGTTCTTC.

Concerning this clone itself: The same CDR3 arises from other DNA sequences in this sample as well. J is TRBJ2-7 and V is TRBV3-1 (or the pseudogene TRBV3-2), with D possibly TRBD1 on 6 matching bases. Trimming left V 4 bases short and J 7 bases short, with 8 bases between. This CDR3 is built from 11 residues. CDR1 and CDR2 from the germline V gene are LGHDT and YNNKEL (reference sequence). The CDR3 region is CASSLRGEQYF. Here the CDR3 DNA reads TGTGCCAGCAGCCTAAGGGGGGAGCAGTACTTC.

The DNA for the CDR3 is TGTGCCAGCAGCCTACCCGGAGGAAACTATGGCTACACCTTC. It encodes CASSLPGGNYGYTF. The chain couples TRBV3-1 (or the pseudogene TRBV3-2) to TRBJ1-2, with D hard to call. V lost 4 bases and J lost 2, with 11 bases in between. The length of the CDR3 is 14 residues. In germline, CDR1 is LGHDT, CDR2 YNNKEL (reference sequence).

This clone was counted once. V gene TRBV18 combines with J gene TRBJ1-2, with D unclear. The CDR3 is 13 residues long. V lost 7 bases to trimming and J lost 7 bases, with 16 bases between them. From germline, CDR1 is KGHSH and CDR2 LQKENI. The CDR3, as DNA: TGTGCCAGCTTTCTTCCCCCGGAGGGTGGCTACACCTTC. It translates to CASFLPPEGGYTF. Supplemented by reference TRBV18 and TRBJ1-2, the full variable domain reads NAGVMQNPRHLVRRRGQEARLRCSPMKGHSHVYWYRQLPEEGLKFMVYLQKENIIDESGMPKERFSAEFPKEGPSILRIQQVVRGDSAAYFCASFLPPEGGYTFGSGTRLTVV.